This note documents a single T cell receptor beta chain sequence. Its target is not known. This specimen belongs to a study of T cell responses to AZD1222 COVID-19 vaccine. V lost 5 bases to trimming and J lost 2 bases, with 10 bases between them. The CDR3 totals 13 residues. Germline V gene data show CDR1 as SGHAT and CDR2 as FQNNGV. Findings and caveats of the study: Within unmutated variant regions lay the reported targets of nearly half of spike-specific TCRs. In a largely white British group with more females than males, clonal diversity was possibly underestimated.

Here immunoSEQ multiplex PCR was the method, and the copy in TCRdb shows in-frame clones only, minus some. The sample consists of about 120,000 clones, about 86% of them appearing once. V and J are TRBV11-2 and TRBJ2-7, with D unresolved. This sequence originates from an adult who received the AZD1222 COVID-19 vaccine. The material was peripheral blood, obtained 28 days after the second AZD1222 dose. In DNA, the CDR3 is TGTGCCAGCAGCAGAAACAATCCCTACGAGCAGTACTTC. This codes for CASSRNNPYEQYF.